This TCR beta chain was sequenced for a study of blood T cells in healthy people across ages. This clonotype showed up just a few times. Its cognate antigen is unknown. One end of the junction is discordant with germline, which a read error may explain. No fewer than 5.5 micrograms of total RNA were isolated from every sample. Using a J-beta primer mix together with a sample-barcoded 5' primer, a second PCR was run for about 7 to 12 cycles. TCRdb used MiXCR to reprocess the 5' RACE reads, holding one entry per CDR3 protein. The data hold fewer than 2,000,000 distinct CDR3 sequences, with around 40% observed a single time. The CDR3 has 13 amino acids. CDR1 and CDR2 from the germline V gene are SGHDT and YYEEEE. Notes on the study in general: More naive CD4+ cells and higher diversity marked long-lived donors relative to aged donors.

V and J are TRBV5-6 and TRBJ2-7; TRBD2 might be the D (6 bases). The sequencing input was blood. The source of this sequence is a human donor in good health. The CDR3 DNA reads as TGTACCAGCAACCCGGGAGAGACCTACGAGCAGTACTTC. Translation gives CTSNPGETYEQYF. The entire variable domain, with the rest obtained from reference TRBV5-6 and TRBJ2-7, is as follows: DAGVTQSPTHLIKTRGQQVTLRCSPKSGHDTVSWYQQALGQGPQFIFQYYEEEERQRGNFPDRFSGHQFPNYSSELNVNALLLGDSALYLCTSNPGETYEQYFGPGTRLTVT.